The 31 T cell receptor beta chains below all came from one sample that was sequenced in a study of regulatory T cells in long-lasting Graves disease. With iRepertoire HTBI primers and Arm-PCR of CDR3 regions, TCR beta libraries were built. Via MiXCR, TCRdb re-called the multiplex PCR reads, giving one row per CDR3 protein. The sample has more than 350,000 distinct CDR3 sequences; around 23% are singletons. Sample time point: persistent/refractory GD, antithyroid drugs over 5 years with positive TRAb. TCR sequences were obtained from RNA taken from PBMCs. The specimen was peripheral blood mononuclear cells (PBMCs), collected when the disease was refractory, from a patient treated with antithyroid drugs. These receptors were obtained from a female donor with Graves disease.

This clonotype was picked up many times. The chain has TRBV2 and TRBJ1-5; D gene uncertain. The V and J ends lost 3 bases and 1 base respectively, with 4 bases between them. CDR3 size: 13 residues. Germline CDR1 SNHLY, CDR2 FYNNEI. The CDR3 region is CASSEGSNQPQHF. The CDR3 DNA reads as TGTGCCAGCAGTGAGGGGAGCAATCAGCCCCAGCATTTT.

The CDR3 DNA is TGTGCCTGGAGTCTGGGGGTACATCAGCCCCAGCATTTT. Protein: CAWSLGVHQPQHF. The chain joins TRBV30 to TRBJ1-5; D is possibly TRBD1 (5 bases). Germline V gene lookup returns CDR1 GTSNPN and CDR2 SVGIG (reference sequence). V lost 2 bases, J lost 5 bases, and 10 bases lay in between. The CDR3 covers 13 residues.

This chain uses TRBV3-1 with TRBJ1-5, with TRBD1 as a possible D gene (6 bases). Trimming left V 4 bases short and J 8 bases short, with 21 bases between. This CDR3 region has 16 residues. CDR1 is LGHDT and CDR2 is YNNKEL in the germline V gene (reference sequence). The chain's CDR3 is CASSPNITNRVKPQHF. The CDR3 coding sequence is TGTGCCAGCAGCCCGAACATCACGAACAGGGTTAAGCCCCAGCATTTT.

V usage is TRBV2 and J usage is TRBJ2-7; 8 nucleotides agree with TRBD2. This CDR3 contains 13 residues. The germline CDR1 and CDR2 sequences are SNHLY and FYNNEI. Trimming took 4 bases from V and 4 from J; bases not matched to a gene: 3. CDR3 sequence (DNA): TGTGCCAGCAGTGGTAGCGGGGCTTACGAGCAGTACTTC. It is translated as CASSGSGAYEQYF. Combining the CDR3 with reference TRBV2 and TRBJ2-7 gives the whole variable domain EPEVTQTPSHQVTQMGQEVILRCVPISNHLYFYWYRQILGQKVEFLVSFYNNEISEKSEIFDDQFSVERPDGSNFTLKIRSTKLEDSAMYFCASSGSGAYEQYFGPGTRLTVT.

This clonotype was detected a few times. The chain has TRBV29-1 and TRBJ2-5; maybe TRBD2 (6 bases). V shed 8 bases and J shed 5 bases, with 18 bases lying between them. Germline V gives CDR1 SQVTM, CDR2 ANQGSEA. The CDR3 contains 13 residues. The CDR3 spells CSLMTSGMETQYF. The CDR3 coding sequence is TGCAGCCTTATGACTAGTGGAATGGAGACCCAGTACTTC.

The CDR3 loop reads CASSAGGGDEQYF. CDR3 DNA sequence: TGTGCCAGCAGCGCCGGGGGGGGCGACGAGCAGTACTTC. J is TRBJ2-7 and V is TRBV9, with 8 bases that match TRBD2. Germline CDR1 is SGDLS and CDR2 is YYNGEE. J was trimmed by 5 bases and V by 3 bases; bases with no gene match: 4. The CDR3 contains 13 residues.

The sample holds one count of this clonotype. The rearrangement links TRBV19 to TRBJ2-1; TRBD2 matches 12 bases. Per germline, CDR1 LNHDA and CDR2 SQIVND (reference sequence). Unmatched junction bases numbered 12, after V lost 3 bases and J lost 6 bases. This CDR3 contains 18 residues. CDR3 residues: CASSIAPPTSGSINEQFF. The DNA for the CDR3 is TGTGCCAGTAGTATCGCCCCGCCGACTAGCGGGAGTATCAATGAGCAGTTCTTC.

This clonotype showed up many times. This rearrangement joins TRBV18 to TRBJ2-5, with TRBD2 as a possible D gene (5 bases). The CDR3 totals 16 residues. Trimming took 2 bases from V and 5 from J, leaving 18 bases between them. Germline V gives CDR1 KGHSH, CDR2 LQKENI. CDR3: CASSPTGPERRETQYF. CDR3 DNA: TGTGCCAGCTCACCAACCGGGCCGGAAAGGAGGGAGACCCAGTACTTC.

In its sample, this clonotype was seen many times. The chain carries TRBV10-3 and TRBJ2-2, with D tentatively TRBD2 (7 bases). Germline V gene lookup returns CDR1 ENHRY and CDR2 SYGVKD. The CDR3 has 13 residues. Deletions cut 10 bases from V and 3 bases from J, with 12 bases between. CDR3: CATWGGHTGELFF. The CDR3 DNA is TGTGCCACCTGGGGGGGGCACACCGGGGAGCTGTTTTTT.

This clonotype was observed many times. The junction shows a germline mismatch at one end, possibly a read error. The chain recombines TRBV7-9 with TRBJ2-7; D not resolved. The CDR3 has 12 amino acids. Germline CDR1 and CDR2: SEHNR and FQNEAQ (reference sequence). CDR3 nucleotides: TGTGCCAGCAGTTTAGTAGTCTACGAGCAGTACTTC. Translated: CASSLVVYEQYF.

The V call is TRBV9, the J call TRBJ2-1; D perhaps matches TRBD1 (5 bases). Germline CDR1 SGDLS, CDR2 YYNGEE. V was clipped by 4 bases and J by 4 bases, with 21 bases between them. This CDR3 has 17 amino acids. DNA of the CDR3: TGTGCCAGCAGCCTCAATTCGGACACGATAGGATACAATGAGCAGTTCTTC. It encodes CASSLNSDTIGYNEQFF.

This clonotype was detected a few times. This chain uses TRBV6-1 with TRBJ2-2; 7 bases fit TRBD1. The CDR3 runs 15 residues. V trimming: 10 bases; J trimming: 1 base; junction bases outside the gene matches: 9. Germline values: CDR1 MNHNS, CDR2 SASEGT. The CDR3 DNA reads TGTGCCACCTACTCCGGGACAGAGAACACCGGGGAGCTGTTTTTT. Translation gives CATYSGTENTGELFF.

This clonotype came up once. This sequence joins TRBV12-3 or TRBV12-4 and TRBJ1-6, with D unresolved. CDR3 length equals 14 residues. Trimming took 4 bases from V and 5 from J, leaving 9 bases between them. The CDR3 sequence is CASSSSGDNSPLHF. CDR3 sequence (DNA): TGTGCCAGCAGTTCGTCGGGTGATAATTCACCCCTCCACTTT.

This clonotype was counted between two and nine times. The CDR3 reads CASSLNSVQGEKLFF. Written as DNA, the CDR3 is TGTGCCAGCTCACTCAACAGCGTCCAAGGTGAAAAACTGTTTTTT. V and J are TRBV18 and TRBJ1-4; D is ambiguous. Germline V gene lookup returns CDR1 KGHSH and CDR2 LQKENI. V lost 4 bases, J lost 7 bases, and 16 bases lay in between. The length of the CDR3 is 15 residues.

In its sample, this clonotype was seen many times. This sequence joins TRBV28 and TRBJ1-2, with D perhaps TRBD1 (5 bases). Trimming shortened V by 6 bases and J by 0 bases, and 14 bases separated the two germline ends. This CDR3 spans 15 amino acids. Germline V gives CDR1 MDHEN, CDR2 SYDVKM. CDR3 residues: CASSEQARANYGYTF. The CDR3 nucleotides read TGTGCCAGCAGCGAACAGGCTCGAGCTAACTATGGCTACACCTTC.

The sample holds a few counts of this clonotype. The DNA of the CDR3 is TGCAGTGCTCGTAGCAGAAACACCGGGGAGCTGTTTTTT. Translation gives CSARSRNTGELFF. The chain employs TRBV20-1 and TRBJ2-2; D is unresolved. The CDR3 is 13 amino acids. The V and J ends lost 5 bases and 2 bases respectively, with 9 bases between them. CDR1 and CDR2 (germline): DFQATT, SNEGSKA (reference sequence).

This clonotype has at least ten counts. This chain joins TRBV28 and TRBJ2-1; 7 nucleotides agree with TRBD2. V shed 11 bases, J shed 0 bases, and the junction held 4 bases outside the gene matches. The CDR3 length is 13 residues. Germline V gene lookup returns CDR1 MDHEN and CDR2 SYDVKM. As DNA, the CDR3 is TGTGCCTCGCGCGGGAGCTCCTACAATGAGCAGTTCTTC. Translated: CASRGSSYNEQFF.

Ten or more counts support this clonotype. The J gene is TRBJ2-1, the V gene TRBV28; TRBD1 is a possible D gene (6 bases). The ends were cut back, 5 bases at V and 2 bases at J, with 16 bases in the middle. The CDR3 spans 16 residues. The germline gives CDR1 MDHEN, CDR2 SYDVKM. In DNA form, the CDR3 reads TGTGCCAGCAGTCCCCTCGACAGGAAACCCTACAATGAGCAGTTCTTC. Protein product: CASSPLDRKPYNEQFF.

There are a few counts of this clonotype. The J gene is TRBJ2-7, the V gene TRBV30; D not certain. The CDR3 spans 13 residues. The germline V and J ends were trimmed by 4 bases and 1 base, with 11 bases remaining between them. Per the germline V gene, CDR1 is GTSNPN and CDR2 is SVGIG (reference sequence). CDR3 nucleotide sequence: TGTGCCTGGACGAACTCCGGATCCTACGAGCAGTACTTC. Protein product: CAWTNSGSYEQYF.

DNA for the CDR3: TGTGCCACCAGTGACCCGGACTATATTGGGAATGAGCAGTTCTTC. This encodes CATSDPDYIGNEQFF. The chain couples TRBV24-1 to TRBJ2-1, with a tentative D call TRBD2 (6 bases). Deletions cut 4 bases from V and 7 bases from J, with 16 bases between. CDR3 size: 15 residues. Germline CDR1 reads KGHDR; CDR2 reads SFDVKD.

This rearrangement joins TRBV6-2 or TRBV6-3 to TRBJ2-1; TRBD2 agrees at 9 bases. CDR1 MNHEY and CDR2 SVGEGT come from the germline V gene. The CDR3 covers 22 residues. The J segment lost 0 bases and the V segment lost 5 bases, leaving 23 bases of the junction unmatched. CDR3 coding DNA: TGTGCCAGCAGTGAAAAGCCCGTATGGCGACTAGCGGAGAGGAGCTCCTACAATGAGCAGTTCTTC. Translated, it gives CASSEKPVWRLAERSSYNEQFF.

The chain has TRBV4-2 and TRBJ1-4, with TRBD1 as a possible D gene (6 bases). The CDR3 totals 13 residues. Trimming removed 4 bases at V and 10 bases at J, with 13 bases between. The germline gives CDR1 LGHNA, CDR2 YNFKEQ. The CDR3 nucleotides read TGTGCCAGCAGCCGCAGGGGTCCGGGAAAACTGTTTTTT. Translated: CASSRRGPGKLFF.

This clonotype was counted at least ten times. This chain uses TRBV7-8 with TRBJ2-7; 8 nucleotides agree with TRBD2. After removal of 1 base from V and 7 bases from J, the junction contained 12 bases not matched to a gene. The CDR3 runs to 16 residues. Germline V CDR1 and CDR2: SGHVS, FQNEAQ. The CDR3 region is CASSLVLAGPRGEQYF. The CDR3 DNA is TGTGCCAGCAGCTTAGTATTAGCGGGACCGAGGGGGGAGCAGTACTTC. Together with reference TRBV7-8 and TRBJ2-7, the CDR3 gives the full variable domain: GAGVSQSPRYKVAKRGQDVALRCDPISGHVSLFWYQQALGQGPEFLTYFQNEAQLDKSGLPSDRFFAERPEGSVSTLKIQRTQQEDSAVYLCASSLVLAGPRGEQYFGPGTRLTVT.

This clonotype showed up many times. V and J are TRBV28 and TRBJ2-5; D is undetermined. This CDR3 spans 13 amino acids. Germline CDR1 reads MDHEN; CDR2 reads SYDVKM. V was clipped by 5 bases and J by 4 bases, with 11 bases between them. The CDR3 DNA follows: TGTGCCAGCAGTCCTGACACTGGAGAGACCCAGTACTTC. It encodes CASSPDTGETQYF.

This rearrangement joins TRBV3-1 to TRBJ2-1; tentative D call: TRBD1 (5 bases). V was clipped by 3 bases and J by 9 bases, with 9 bases between them. The germline V gene encodes CDR1 LGHDT and CDR2 YNNKEL (reference sequence). The CDR3 sequence is 12 residues long. DNA for the CDR3: TGTGCCAGCAGCCACAGGGTTCCTGAGCAGTTCTTC. The encoded protein is CASSHRVPEQFF.

With regard to this clonotype: The conserved phenylalanine or tryptophan is not found at the CDR3 terminus, so this likely reflects a read error. The gene calls are TRBV20-1 and TRBJ2-4; 10 bases are a match to TRBD2. Germline trimming cut 5 bases from V and 11 bases from J; bases unmatched to any gene: 15. The germline CDR1 and CDR2 sequences are DFQATT and SNEGSKA (reference sequence). The CDR3 has 15 residues. CDR3 amino acids: CSASPSGASGSLQYL. CDR3 in DNA: TGCAGTGCTTCCCCCTCTGGGGCTAGCGGGAGTCTTCAGTACCTC.

This clonotype was detected a few times. The J gene is TRBJ2-6, the V gene TRBV5-1, with a weak D call TRBD1 (6 bases). V lost 2 bases and J 0 bases, leaving 9 bases between the germline ends. The germline V gene encodes CDR1 SGHRS and CDR2 YFSETQ. There are 16 residues in the CDR3. The CDR3 reads CASSLTGLSGANVLTF. Here the CDR3 DNA reads TGCGCCAGCAGCTTAACAGGGCTCTCTGGGGCCAACGTCCTGACTTTC.

Comments on this clonotype: A much larger clone lies one base from this, so it may be a read error. V gene TRBV20-1 combines with J gene TRBJ2-5; 8 bases fit TRBD2. Germline V gene data show CDR1 as DFQATT and CDR2 as SNEGSKA (reference sequence). Trimming cost V 8 bases and J 4 bases; bases outside gene matches: 12. The CDR3 extends over 14 amino acids. The CDR3 DNA reads TGCAGTCGCCCCGGGGGGGGGGTTGGAGAGACCCAGTACTTC. It encodes CSRPGGGVGETQYF.

This clonotype was picked up many times. The V and J genes are TRBV12-3 or TRBV12-4 and TRBJ1-6; 8 bases line up with TRBD1. V was clipped by 7 bases and J by 9 bases; unmatched bases: 8. The CDR3 extends over 14 amino acids. CDR3 sequence (DNA): TGTGCCAGCACCCCTGACAGGGGACGTTCACCCCTCCACTTT. It specifies CASTPDRGRSPLHF.

At least ten counts were recorded for this clonotype. The chain links TRBV2 to TRBJ2-7; TRBD2 might be the D (5 bases). The CDR3 covers 11 residues. V was trimmed by 6 bases and J by 3 bases, leaving 6 bases between them. Germline CDR1 is SNHLY and CDR2 is FYNNEI. The CDR3 DNA reads TGTGCCAGCAGCGGGAACTACGAGCAGTACTTC. This encodes CASSGNYEQYF.

The table lists this clonotype with many counts. The rearrangement joins TRBV2 to TRBJ2-2; D is undetermined. Germline V CDR1 and CDR2: SNHLY, FYNNEI. CDR3 length: 16 residues. V lost 0 bases, J lost 6 bases, and 14 bases lay in between. The chain's CDR3 is CASSEAQWSFAGELFF. The CDR3 nucleotides read TGTGCCAGCAGTGAAGCGCAGTGGTCCTTCGCCGGGGAGCTGTTTTTT.